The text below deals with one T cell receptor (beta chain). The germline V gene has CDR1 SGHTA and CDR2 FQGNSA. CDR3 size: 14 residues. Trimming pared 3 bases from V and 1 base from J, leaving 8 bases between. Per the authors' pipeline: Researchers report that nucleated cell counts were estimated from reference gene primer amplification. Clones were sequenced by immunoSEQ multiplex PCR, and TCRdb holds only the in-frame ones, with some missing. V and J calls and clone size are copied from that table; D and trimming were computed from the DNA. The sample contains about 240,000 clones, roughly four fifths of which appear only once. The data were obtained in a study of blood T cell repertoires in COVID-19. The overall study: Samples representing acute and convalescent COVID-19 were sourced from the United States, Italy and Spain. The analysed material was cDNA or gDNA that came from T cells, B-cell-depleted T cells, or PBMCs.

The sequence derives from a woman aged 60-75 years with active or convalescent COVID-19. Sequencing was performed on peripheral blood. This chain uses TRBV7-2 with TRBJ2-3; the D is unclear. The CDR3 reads CASSLGFRTDTQYF. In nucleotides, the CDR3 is TGTGCCAGCAGCTTGGGCTTTCGCACAGATACGCAGTATTTT.